Following are 2 T cell receptor beta chains from one sample sequenced in a study of blood T cells in healthy people across ages. PCR was performed a second time for roughly 7 to 12 cycles using a sample-barcoded 5' primer and a J-beta primer mix. Each CDR3 protein is one row after TCRdb ran MiXCR on the 5' RACE reads. Of hundreds of thousands of distinct CDR3 sequences listed, 25% to 35% were seen once; the top ten hold about a sixth. The sequenced sample was blood. Receptor source: an elderly woman in good health.

This clonotype was picked up a small number of times. The gene calls are TRBV20-1 and TRBJ1-1, with TRBD1 matching over 7 bases. J lost 4 bases, V lost 4 bases, and 6 bases had no gene match. The CDR3 sequence is 13 residues long. Germline values: CDR1 DFQATT, CDR2 SNEGSKA (reference sequence). The CDR3 region is CSANRGVGTEAFF. In nucleotides, the CDR3 is TGCAGTGCTAACAGGGGAGTAGGCACTGAAGCTTTCTTT.

The chain uses TRBV3-1 and TRBJ2-7; 8 nucleotides agree with TRBD2. The ends lost 2 bases at V and 12 bases at J; junction bases unmatched: 9. CDR3 size: 13 residues. CDR1 and CDR2 (germline): LGHDT, YNNKEL (reference sequence). The CDR3, as DNA: TGTGCCAGCAGCCAAATTCAAGCGGGGGCCCCGTACTTC. It codes for CASSQIQAGAPYF.